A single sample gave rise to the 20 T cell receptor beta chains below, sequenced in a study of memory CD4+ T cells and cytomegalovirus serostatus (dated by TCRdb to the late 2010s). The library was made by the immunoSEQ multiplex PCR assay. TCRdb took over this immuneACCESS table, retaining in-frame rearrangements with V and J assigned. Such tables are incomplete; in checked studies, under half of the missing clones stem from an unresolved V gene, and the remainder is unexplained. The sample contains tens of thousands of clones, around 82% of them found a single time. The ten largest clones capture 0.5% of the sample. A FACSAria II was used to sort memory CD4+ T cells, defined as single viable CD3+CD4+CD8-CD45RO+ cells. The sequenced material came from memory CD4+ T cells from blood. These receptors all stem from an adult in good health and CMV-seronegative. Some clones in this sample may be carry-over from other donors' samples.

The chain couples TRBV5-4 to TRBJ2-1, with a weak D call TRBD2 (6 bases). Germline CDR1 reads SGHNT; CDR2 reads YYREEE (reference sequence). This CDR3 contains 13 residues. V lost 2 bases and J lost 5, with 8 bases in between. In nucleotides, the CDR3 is TGTGCCAGCAGCTTTCCTAGCGACAATGAGCAGTTCTTC. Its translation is CASSFPSDNEQFF. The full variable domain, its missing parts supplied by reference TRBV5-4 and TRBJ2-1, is ETGVTQSPTHLIKTRGQQVTLRCSSQSGHNTVSWYQQALGQGPQFIFQYYREEENGRGNFPPRFSGLQFPNYSSELNVNALELDDSALYLCASSFPSDNEQFFGPGTRLTVL.

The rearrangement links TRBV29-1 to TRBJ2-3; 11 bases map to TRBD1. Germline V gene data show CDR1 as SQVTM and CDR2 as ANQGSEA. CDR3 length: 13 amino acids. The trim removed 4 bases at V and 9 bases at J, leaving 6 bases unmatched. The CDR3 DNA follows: TGCAGCGTTGCCCTCAGGGACAGGGGGACGCAGTATTTT. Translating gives CSVALRDRGTQYF.

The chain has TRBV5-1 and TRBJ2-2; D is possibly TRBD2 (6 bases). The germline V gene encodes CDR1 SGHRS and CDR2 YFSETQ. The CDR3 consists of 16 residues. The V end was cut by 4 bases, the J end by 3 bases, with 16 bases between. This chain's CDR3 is CASSPSAGLDTGELFF. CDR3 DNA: TGCGCCAGCAGCCCTAGTGCGGGATTAGACACCGGGGAGCTGTTTTTT.

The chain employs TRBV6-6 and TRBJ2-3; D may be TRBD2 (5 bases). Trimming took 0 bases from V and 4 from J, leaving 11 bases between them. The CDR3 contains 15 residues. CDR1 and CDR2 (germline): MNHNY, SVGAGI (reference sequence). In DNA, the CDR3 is TGTGCCAGCAGTTACTCGACGCTAGCTGCAGATACGCAGTATTTT. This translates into CASSYSTLAADTQYF.

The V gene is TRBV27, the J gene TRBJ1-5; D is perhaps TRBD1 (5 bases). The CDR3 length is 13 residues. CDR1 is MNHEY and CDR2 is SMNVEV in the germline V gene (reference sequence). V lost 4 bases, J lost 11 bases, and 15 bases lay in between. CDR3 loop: CASSSRDSGAQHF. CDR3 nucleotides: TGTGCCAGCAGTTCCCGGGACTCCGGGGCCCAGCATTTT.

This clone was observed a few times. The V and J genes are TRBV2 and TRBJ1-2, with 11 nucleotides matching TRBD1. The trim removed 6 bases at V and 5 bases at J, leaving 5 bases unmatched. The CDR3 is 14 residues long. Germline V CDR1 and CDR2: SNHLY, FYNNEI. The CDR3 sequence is CASRAGTGGYGYTF. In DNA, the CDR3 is TGTGCCAGCAGGGCCGGGACAGGGGGTTATGGCTACACCTTC. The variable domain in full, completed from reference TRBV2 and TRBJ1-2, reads EPEVTQTPSHQVTQMGQEVILRCVPISNHLYFYWYRQILGQKVEFLVSFYNNEISEKSEIFDDQFSVERPDGSNFTLKIRSTKLEDSAMYFCASRAGTGGYGYTFGSGTRLTVV.

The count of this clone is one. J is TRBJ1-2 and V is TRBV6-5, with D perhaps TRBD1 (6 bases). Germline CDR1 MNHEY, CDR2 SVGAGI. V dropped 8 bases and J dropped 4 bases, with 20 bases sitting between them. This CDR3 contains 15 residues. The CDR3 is CASAPGGGGLYGYTF. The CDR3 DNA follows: TGTGCCAGCGCTCCTGGGGGGGGCGGGCTCTATGGCTACACCTTC.

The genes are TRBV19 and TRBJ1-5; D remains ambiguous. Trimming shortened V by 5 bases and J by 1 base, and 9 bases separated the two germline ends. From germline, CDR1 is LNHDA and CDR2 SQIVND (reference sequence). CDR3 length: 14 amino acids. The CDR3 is CASSLAVSNQPQHF. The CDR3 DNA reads TGTGCCAGTAGTCTCGCGGTAAGCAATCAGCCCCAGCATTTT.

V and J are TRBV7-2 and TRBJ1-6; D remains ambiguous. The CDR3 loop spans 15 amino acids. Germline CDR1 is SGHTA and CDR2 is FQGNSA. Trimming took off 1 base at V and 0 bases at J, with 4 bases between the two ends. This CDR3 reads CASSLGGSYNSPLHF. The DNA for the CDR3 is TGTGCCAGCAGCTTAGGGGGCTCCTATAATTCACCCCTCCACTTT.

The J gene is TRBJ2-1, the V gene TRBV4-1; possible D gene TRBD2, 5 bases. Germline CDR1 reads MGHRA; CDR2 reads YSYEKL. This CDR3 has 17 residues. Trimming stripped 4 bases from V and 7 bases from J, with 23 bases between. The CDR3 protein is CASSRSPEVASGNEQFF. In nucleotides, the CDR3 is TGCGCCAGCAGCCGCTCTCCGGAGGTAGCGAGTGGGAATGAGCAGTTCTTC.

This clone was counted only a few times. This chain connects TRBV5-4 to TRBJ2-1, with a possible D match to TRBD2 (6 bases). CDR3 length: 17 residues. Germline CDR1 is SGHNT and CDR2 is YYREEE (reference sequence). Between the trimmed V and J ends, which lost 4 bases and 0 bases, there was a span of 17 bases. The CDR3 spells CASSRILTSSSYNEQFF. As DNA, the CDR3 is TGTGCCAGCAGCCGTATATTAACTAGCTCCTCCTACAATGAGCAGTTCTTC.

CDR3 sequence reads: CASSSNLAGGPGEQYF. DNA for the CDR3: TGTGCCAGCAGCTCAAACCTAGCGGGAGGGCCGGGAGAGCAGTACTTC. The chain carries TRBV7-9 and TRBJ2-7; 12 bases align to TRBD2. V lost 4 bases, J lost 7 bases, and 11 bases stayed unmatched. CDR1 SEHNR and CDR2 FQNEAQ come from the germline V gene (reference sequence). The CDR3 is 16 residues long.

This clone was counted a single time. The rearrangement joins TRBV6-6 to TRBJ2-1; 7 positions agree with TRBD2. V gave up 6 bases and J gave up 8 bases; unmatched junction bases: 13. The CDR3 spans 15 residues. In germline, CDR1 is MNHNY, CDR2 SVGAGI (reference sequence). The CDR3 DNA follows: TGTGCCAGCAGCGAGAGGTGGGAGGGCCGGGATGAGCAGTTCTTC. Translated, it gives CASSERWEGRDEQFF.

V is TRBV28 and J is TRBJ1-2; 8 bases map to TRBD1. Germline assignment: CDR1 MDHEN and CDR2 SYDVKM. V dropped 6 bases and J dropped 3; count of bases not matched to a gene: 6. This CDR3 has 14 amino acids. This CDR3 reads CASRPGQVDYGYTF. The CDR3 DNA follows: TGTGCCAGCAGGCCGGGACAGGTGGACTATGGCTACACCTTC.

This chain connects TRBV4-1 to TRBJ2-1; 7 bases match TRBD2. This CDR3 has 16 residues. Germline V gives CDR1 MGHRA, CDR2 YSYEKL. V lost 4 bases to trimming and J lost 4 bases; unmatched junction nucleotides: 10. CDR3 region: CASSPPASGPYNEQFF. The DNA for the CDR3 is TGCGCCAGCAGCCCGCCGGCTAGCGGCCCGTACAATGAGCAGTTCTTC.

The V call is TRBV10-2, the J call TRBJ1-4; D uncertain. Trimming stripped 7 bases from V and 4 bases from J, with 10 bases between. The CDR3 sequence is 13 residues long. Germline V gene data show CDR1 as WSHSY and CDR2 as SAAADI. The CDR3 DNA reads TGCGCCAGCACGGCGTCGGTTAATGAAAAACTGTTTTTT. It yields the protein CASTASVNEKLFF.

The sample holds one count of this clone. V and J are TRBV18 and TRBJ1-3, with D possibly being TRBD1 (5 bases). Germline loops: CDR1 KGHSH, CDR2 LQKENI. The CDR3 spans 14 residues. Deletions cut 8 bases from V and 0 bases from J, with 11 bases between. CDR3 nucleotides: TGTGCCAGCGGCGGGGCCAGCTCTGGAAACACCATATATTTT. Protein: CASGGASSGNTIYF.

CDR3 sequence reads: CASRPGLAHTGELFF. CDR3 DNA sequence: TGTGCCAGCCGTCCGGGACTAGCTCACACCGGGGAGCTGTTTTTT. The chain couples TRBV6-5 to TRBJ2-2; 9 nucleotides line up with TRBD2. Unmatched junction bases numbered 7, after V lost 8 bases and J lost 3 bases. The germline V gene has CDR1 MNHEY and CDR2 SVGAGI. The CDR3 consists of 15 residues.

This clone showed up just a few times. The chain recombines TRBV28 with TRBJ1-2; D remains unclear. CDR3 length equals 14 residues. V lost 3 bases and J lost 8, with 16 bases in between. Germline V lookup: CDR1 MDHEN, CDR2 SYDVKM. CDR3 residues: CASSLSLLPRGYTF. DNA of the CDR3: TGTGCCAGCAGTTTGTCCCTACTCCCTCGAGGCTACACCTTC.

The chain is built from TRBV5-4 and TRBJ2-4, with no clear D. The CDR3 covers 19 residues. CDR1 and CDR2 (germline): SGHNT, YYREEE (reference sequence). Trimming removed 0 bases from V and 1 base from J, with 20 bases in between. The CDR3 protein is CASSLVGTHSLGAKNIQYF. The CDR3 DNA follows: TGTGCCAGCAGCTTGGTCGGCACACACAGTTTGGGCGCCAAAAACATTCAGTACTTC.